This TCR beta chain was documented in a study of blood T cell repertoires in COVID-19. Study-level background: The United States, Italy and Spain were the sources of the acute and convalescent COVID-19 samples. Sources were T cells, B-cell-depleted T cells, or PBMCs; the material itself was cDNA or gDNA.

J lost 1 base, V lost 4 bases, and 4 bases had no gene match. The V gene's germline CDR1 is SGHDT and CDR2 YYEEEE. The CDR3 runs to 15 residues. With regard to this clone: Other DNA sequences within the sample encode an identical CDR3.

How the authors handled the data: Estimated nucleated cell counts came from reference gene primer amplification. The method was immunoSEQ multiplex PCR; TCRdb's version includes in-frame clones alone and lacks a portion of them. Clonal size and the V and J genes are those of that table, whereas D and trimming came from the DNA. The sample has approximately 29,000 clones; about 85% are singletons. This chain joins TRBV5-6 and TRBJ2-3; 9 positions agree with TRBD1. The TCR was taken from a woman aged 60-70 years with active COVID-19. The sample taken for sequencing was peripheral blood. The CDR3 bases are TGTGCCAGCAGCCTCCGGACAGGGGGCACAGATACGCAGTATTTT. Its translation is CASSLRTGGTDTQYF.